The rows below give T cell receptor beta chains drawn from one sample of a study of post-analysis software for immune sequencing data. TCRdb called the PCR reads again in MiXCR, with one record for every CDR3 protein. Of roughly 800,000 distinct CDR3 sequences listed, less than 35% are singletons. The sample taken for sequencing was blood. These receptor sequences come from a girl aged 5 to 17 with multiple sclerosis. The CDR3 runs from the conserved cysteine through the conserved F or W. The D gene is left open where the match is weak. Size is omitted from some rows. Given values are once, few, many or a class for expanded clones.

>-|TRBJ2-3|-|TRBV19
CASRGAATDTQYF
TGTGCCAGTAGGGGAGCTGCCACAGATACGCAGTATTTT
>few|TRBJ1-1|TRBD1|TRBV20-1
CSATNRDSSNTEAFF
TGCAGTGCTACTAACCGGGACAGCTCGAACACTGAAGCTTTCTTT
>many|TRBJ2-1|TRBD2|TRBV5-5
CASSLRPGLAGNEQFF
TGTGCCAGCAGCCTGAGGCCGGGACTAGCGGGCAATGAGCAGTTCTTC
>-|TRBJ1-5|-|TRBV20-1
CSAALGGPGARNQPQHF
TGCAGTGCTGCCCTGGGGGGCCCCGGGGCCCGCAATCAGCCCCAGCATTTT
>few|TRBJ2-5|-|TRBV24-1
CATSESYGDLLGETQYF
TGTGCCACCAGTGAGTCTTACGGGGACCTCCTAGGGGAGACCCAGTACTTC
>many|TRBJ2-7|-|TRBV20-1
CSAGRDGYEQYF
TGCAGTGCTGGGCGGGACGGCTACGAGCAGTACTTC
>-|TRBJ2-7|-|TRBV10-3
CASDEEPYVEQYF
TGTGCCTCAGACGAGGAGCCGTACGTCGAGCAGTACTTC
>many|TRBJ2-4|-|TRBV6-5
CASSRRDSILAKNIQYF
TGTGCCAGCAGTCGGAGGGACAGCATTCTAGCCAAAAACATTCAGTACTTC
>-|TRBJ2-2|TRBD2|TRBV29-1
CSVPGTSGNTGELFF
TGCAGCGTGCCCGGGACTAGCGGAAACACCGGGGAGCTGTTTTTT
>-|TRBJ2-1|TRBD2|TRBV5-1
CASSLDGTSGRGNEQFF
TGCGCCAGCAGCTTGGATGGGACTAGCGGGAGGGGCAATGAGCAGTTCTTC
>-|TRBJ2-1|-|TRBV24-1
CATSDPDRYNEQFF
TGTGCCACCAGTGACCCCGACAGATACAATGAGCAGTTCTTC
>-|TRBJ2-5|TRBD2|TRBV27
CASSPRTSGRVETQYF
TGTGCCAGCAGTCCTAGGACTAGCGGGAGGGTAGAGACCCAGTACTTC
>few|TRBJ2-7|-|TRBV21-1
CASSNVWTEPCYEQYF
TGTGCCAGCAGCAACGTTTGGACGGAGCCTTGTTACGAGCAGTACTTC
>-|TRBJ2-5|TRBD2|TRBV7-9
CAISSHTRAELAGAQETQYF
TGTGCCATCAGCAGTCATACCCGAGCAGAACTAGCGGGAGCCCAAGAGACCCAGTACTTC
>-|TRBJ1-2|-|TRBV6-5
CAGRTQGNYGYTF
TGTGCCGGCAGGACCCAGGGGAACTATGGCTACACCTTC
>-|TRBJ1-1|-|TRBV29-1
CSVRAGTTEAFF
TGCAGCGTGAGAGCAGGGACCACTGAAGCTTTCTTT
>-|TRBJ2-1|TRBD2|TRBV5-1
CASSRELAGDNEQFF
TGCGCCAGCAGCCGAGAACTAGCGGGGGACAATGAGCAGTTCTTC
>-|TRBJ2-7|-|TRBV10-3
CAISESLPGASAPYEQYF
TGTGCCATCAGTGAGTCTCTCCCCGGGGCCTCGGCCCCTTACGAGCAGTACTTC
>-|TRBJ1-4|-|TRBV5-5
CASSREAVAFNEKLFF
TGTGCCAGCAGCCGAGAGGCGGTTGCCTTTAATGAAAAACTGTTTTTT
>few|TRBJ2-7|-|TRBV5-1
CASSLGNRVHYEQYF
TGCGCCAGCAGCTTGGGGAACAGGGTACACTACGAGCAGTACTTC
>-|TRBJ1-2|TRBD1|TRBV12-3/TRBV12-4
CASSAESRGLNGYTF
TGTGCCAGCAGTGCTGAGAGTAGGGGGCTTAATGGCTACACCTTC
>-|TRBJ2-3|TRBD2|TRBV4-3
CASSQDLGGGGDTQYF
TGCGCCAGCAGCCAAGATCTGGGCGGGGGAGGGGATACGCAGTATTTT
>few|TRBJ1-5|TRBD1|TRBV7-8
CASSLLGGGLNQPQHF
TGTGCCAGCAGCTTACTTGGAGGGGGCTTGAACCAGCCCCAGCATTTT
>few|TRBJ2-1|-|TRBV5-1
CASFPGLNGGNEQFF
TGCGCCAGCTTCCCGGGGCTAAATGGGGGGAATGAGCAGTTCTTC
>few|TRBJ1-5|-|TRBV27
CASRSVYNQPQHF
TGTGCCAGCAGATCGGTATACAATCAGCCCCAGCATTTT
>few|TRBJ1-6|TRBD1|TRBV5-1
CASSLDRGYNSPPHF
TGCGCCAGCAGCTTGGACAGGGGATATAATTCACCCCCCCACTTT
>-|TRBJ2-3|-|TRBV12-3/TRBV12-4
CASSLGPSGTDTQYF
TGTGCCAGCAGTTTGGGTCCGAGTGGCACAGATACGCAGTATTTT
>-|TRBJ1-1|-|TRBV27
CASRFISGAVGAFF
TGTGCCAGCAGGTTCATTTCCGGGGCGGTTGGGGCTTTCTTT
>-|TRBJ2-2|TRBD1|TRBV20-1
CSARGYAGQGRSGELFF
TGCAGTGCTAGAGGGTATGCGGGACAGGGTCGGTCCGGGGAGCTGTTTTTT
>many|TRBJ2-7|TRBD1|TRBV9
CASSTRTGSDEQYF
TGTGCCAGCAGCACCCGGACAGGGAGCGACGAGCAGTACTTC
>few|TRBJ2-3|TRBD1|TRBV10-3
CAISADRGRTDTQYF
TGTGCCATCAGTGCCGACAGGGGACGCACAGATACGCAGTATTTT
>few|TRBJ1-2|TRBD1|TRBV28
CASSSGDRGHYGYTF
TGTGCCAGCAGTTCCGGGGACAGGGGGCACTATGGCTACACCTTC
>-|TRBJ1-2|-|TRBV12-3/TRBV12-4
CASRPRQSSFYGYTF
TGTGCCAGCAGGCCCAGACAGAGCTCTTTCTATGGCTACACCTTC
>many|TRBJ2-7|-|TRBV29-1
CSVAQGYEQYF
TGCAGCGTTGCACAGGGCTACGAGCAGTACTTC
>-|TRBJ2-1|-|TRBV15
CATRWGAGDLEQFF
TGTGCCACCAGATGGGGGGCGGGAGATCTTGAGCAGTTCTTC
>few|TRBJ2-3|TRBD2|TRBV4-1
CASSQPGGTDTQYF
TGCGCCAGCAGCCAACCGGGGGGAACAGATACGCAGTATTTT
>-|TRBJ2-7|-|TRBV29-1
CSVAHSYEQYF
TGCAGCGTTGCCCACTCCTACGAGCAGTACTTC
>-|TRBJ1-5|TRBD1|TRBV9
CASSVGQGEDQPQHF
TGTGCCAGCAGCGTAGGGCAGGGGGAAGATCAGCCCCAGCATTTT
>-|TRBJ2-7|TRBD1|TRBV4-1
CASSQDTDRTVRSYEQYF
TGCGCCAGCAGCCAGGATACGGACAGGACAGTACGCTCCTACGAGCAGTACTTC
>-|TRBJ2-3|TRBD1|TRBV14
CASSQFSGTGTTDTQYF
TGTGCCAGCAGCCAATTCTCCGGGACAGGGACGACAGATACGCAGTATTTT
>many|TRBJ2-7|TRBD2|TRBV12-3/TRBV12-4
CASSTREAVYEQYF
TGTGCCAGCAGTACCCGGGAGGCGGTCTACGAGCAGTACTTC
>many|TRBJ2-7|TRBD1|TRBV20-1
CSASRGQGYEQYF
TGCAGTGCTAGTCGTGGACAGGGCTACGAGCAGTACTTC
>few|TRBJ2-1|-|TRBV29-1
CSASNWGQFF
TGCAGCGCCTCAAATTGGGGGCAGTTCTTC
>-|TRBJ2-3|-|TRBV18
CASSPSSRGLPSTDTQYF
TGTGCCAGCTCACCCTCCTCCCGGGGGCTACCTAGCACAGATACGCAGTATTTT
>-|TRBJ2-5|-|TRBV11-2
CASSWAPGEGETQYF
TGTGCCAGCAGCTGGGCCCCGGGAGAGGGGGAGACCCAGTACTTC
>-|TRBJ2-5|-|TRBV20-1
CSASDDRGGETQYF
TGCAGTGCTAGTGACGACAGGGGAGGGGAGACCCAGTACTTC
>few|TRBJ1-3|-|TRBV29-1
CSVDSGNTIYF
TGCAGCGTTGACTCTGGAAACACCATATATTTT
>-|TRBJ1-2|TRBD1|TRBV9
CASSPGQAHEYPYGYTF
TGTGCCAGCAGCCCAGGACAGGCCCACGAGTATCCCTATGGCTACACCTTC
>many|TRBJ2-3|TRBD2|TRBV7-2
CASSRISSGGATDTQYF
TGTGCCAGCAGCCGAATCTCTAGCGGGGGGGCGACAGATACGCAGTATTTT
>few|TRBJ1-2|-|TRBV20-1
CSAATRNYGYTF
TGCAGTGCTGCAACAAGGAACTATGGCTACACCTTC
>many|TRBJ1-2|-|TRBV5-6
CASSFGFSGYTF
TGTGCCAGCAGCTTCGGGTTTAGTGGCTACACCTTC
>few|TRBJ2-2|-|TRBV9
CASSVGLVGGLAGELFF
TGTGCCAGCAGCGTAGGTTTAGTCGGGGGGCTCGCCGGGGAGCTGTTTTTT
>-|TRBJ1-5|TRBD1|TRBV29-1
CSVEGTGGEWSNQPQHF
TGCAGCGTTGAAGGAACAGGGGGCGAATGGAGCAATCAGCCCCAGCATTTT
>few|TRBJ2-7|-|TRBV6-2/TRBV6-3
CASSYSTADPYEQYF
TGTGCCAGCAGTTACTCGACAGCCGACCCGTACGAGCAGTACTTC
>few|TRBJ2-6|-|TRBV7-7
CASSLRPPGTSGANVLTF
TGTGCTAGCAGCTTAAGGCCCCCCGGCACCTCTGGGGCCAACGTCCTGACTTTC
>-|TRBJ2-3|TRBD1|TRBV6-1
CASRDTGAADTQYF
TGTGCCAGCAGGGATACAGGGGCCGCAGATACGCAGTATTTT
>-|TRBJ1-2|-|TRBV15
CAASRGGGGNYGYTF
TGTGCCGCCAGCAGAGGAGGGGGGGGTAACTATGGCTACACCTTC
>many|TRBJ2-3|-|TRBV9
CASSVDGRPQGDTQYF
TGTGCCAGCAGCGTAGACGGGCGACCTCAGGGTGATACGCAGTATTTT
>-|TRBJ1-2|-|TRBV29-1
CSVEGRTDGYTF
TGCAGCGTTGAAGGTAGAACAGATGGCTACACCTTC
>few|TRBJ2-1|-|TRBV7-2
CASSRPSGEQFF
TGTGCCAGCAGCCGACCGAGCGGGGAGCAGTTCTTC